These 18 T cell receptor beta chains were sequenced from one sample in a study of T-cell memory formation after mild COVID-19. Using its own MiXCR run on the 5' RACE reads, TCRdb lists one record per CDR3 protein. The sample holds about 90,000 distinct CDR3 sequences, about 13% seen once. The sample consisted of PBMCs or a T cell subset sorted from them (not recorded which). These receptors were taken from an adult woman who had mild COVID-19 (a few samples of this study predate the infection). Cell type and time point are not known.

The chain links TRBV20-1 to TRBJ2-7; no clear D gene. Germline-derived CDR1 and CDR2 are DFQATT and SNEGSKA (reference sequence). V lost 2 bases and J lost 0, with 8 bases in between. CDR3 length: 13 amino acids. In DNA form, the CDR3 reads TGCAGTGCTAGAAGTCGTAGCTCCTACGAGCAGTACTTC. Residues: CSARSRSSYEQYF.

The CDR3 nucleotides read TGTGCCAGCAGCTACCATCGACAGGACAAGGACTACGAGCAGTACTTC. Encoded protein: CASSYHRQDKDYEQYF. The chain joins TRBV7-9 to TRBJ2-7, with D tentatively TRBD1 (6 bases). The CDR3 contains 16 residues. Germline lookup yields CDR1 SEHNR and CDR2 FQNEAQ (reference sequence). V was shortened by 4 bases and J by 3 bases, with 19 bases between the two germline ends.

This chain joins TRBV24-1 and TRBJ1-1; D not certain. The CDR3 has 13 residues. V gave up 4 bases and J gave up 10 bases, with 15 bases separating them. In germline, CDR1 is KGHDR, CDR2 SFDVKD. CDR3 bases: TGTGCCACCAGTGACCCCGGACTCGCCGTAGCTTTCTTT. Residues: CATSDPGLAVAFF.

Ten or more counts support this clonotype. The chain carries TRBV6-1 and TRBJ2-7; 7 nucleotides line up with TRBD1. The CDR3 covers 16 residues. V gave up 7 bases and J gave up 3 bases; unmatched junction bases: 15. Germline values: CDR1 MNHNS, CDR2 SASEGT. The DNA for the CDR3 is TGTGCCAGCATGTTCGATCACAGGGGTGGAAACTACGAGCAGTACTTC. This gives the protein CASMFDHRGGNYEQYF.

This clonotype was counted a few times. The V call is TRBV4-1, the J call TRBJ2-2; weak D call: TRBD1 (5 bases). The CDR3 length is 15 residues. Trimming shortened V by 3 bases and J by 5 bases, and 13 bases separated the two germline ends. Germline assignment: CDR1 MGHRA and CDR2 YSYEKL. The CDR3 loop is CASSHATPGTGELFF. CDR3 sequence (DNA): TGCGCCAGCAGCCATGCCACCCCAGGGACCGGGGAGCTGTTTTTT.

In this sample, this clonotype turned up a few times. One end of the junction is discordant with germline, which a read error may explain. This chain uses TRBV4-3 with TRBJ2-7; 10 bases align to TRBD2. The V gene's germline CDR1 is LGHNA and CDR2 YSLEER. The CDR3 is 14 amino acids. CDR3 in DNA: TGCGCCAGCGGGCAGACTAGCGGGCCCATCCCTACCTTGTTC. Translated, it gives CASGQTSGPIPTLF.

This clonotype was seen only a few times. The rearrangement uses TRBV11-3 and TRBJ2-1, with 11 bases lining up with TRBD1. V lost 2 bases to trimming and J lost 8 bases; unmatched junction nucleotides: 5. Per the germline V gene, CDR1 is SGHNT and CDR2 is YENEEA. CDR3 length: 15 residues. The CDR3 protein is CASSLRTGGRDEQFF. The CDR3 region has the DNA TGTGCCAGCAGCTTAAGGACAGGGGGCCGCGATGAGCAGTTCTTC.

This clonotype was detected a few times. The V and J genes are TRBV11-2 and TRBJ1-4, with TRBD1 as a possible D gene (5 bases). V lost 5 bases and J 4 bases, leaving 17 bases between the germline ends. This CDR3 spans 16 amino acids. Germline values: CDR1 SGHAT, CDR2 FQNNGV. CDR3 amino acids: CASSPGLGGFNEKLFF. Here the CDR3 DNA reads TGTGCCAGCAGCCCCGGGCTGGGGGGGTTTAATGAAAAACTGTTTTTT.

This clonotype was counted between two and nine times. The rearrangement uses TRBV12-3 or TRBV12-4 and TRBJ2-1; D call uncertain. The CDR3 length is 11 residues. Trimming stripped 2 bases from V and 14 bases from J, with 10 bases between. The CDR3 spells CASSLQQGKFF. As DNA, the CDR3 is TGTGCCAGCAGTTTACAGCAAGGGAAGTTCTTC.

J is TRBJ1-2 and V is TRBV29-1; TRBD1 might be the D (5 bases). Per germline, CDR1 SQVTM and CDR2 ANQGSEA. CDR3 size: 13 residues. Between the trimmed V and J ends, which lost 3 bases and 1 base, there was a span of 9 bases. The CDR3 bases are TGCAGCGTTGAGGGCAGGGATAACTATGGCTACACCTTC. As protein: CSVEGRDNYGYTF. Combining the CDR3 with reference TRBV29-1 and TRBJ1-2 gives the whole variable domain SAVISQKPSRDICQRGTSLTIQCQVDSQVTMMFWYRQQPGQSLTLIATANQGSEATYESGFVIDKFPISRPNLTFSTLTVSNMSPEDSSIYLCSVEGRDNYGYTFGSGTRLTVV.

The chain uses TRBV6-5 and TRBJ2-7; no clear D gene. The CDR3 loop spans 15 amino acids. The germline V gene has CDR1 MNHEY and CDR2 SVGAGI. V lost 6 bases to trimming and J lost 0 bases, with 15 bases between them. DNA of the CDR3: TGTGCCAGCAGCCTCGGGTCTTCCGGCTCCTACGAGCAGTACTTC. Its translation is CASSLGSSGSYEQYF.

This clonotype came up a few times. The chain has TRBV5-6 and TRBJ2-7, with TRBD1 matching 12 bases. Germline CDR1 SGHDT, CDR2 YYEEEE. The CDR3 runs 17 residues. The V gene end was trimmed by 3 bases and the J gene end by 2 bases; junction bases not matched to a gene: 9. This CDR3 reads CASSYGTGGVFPYEQYF. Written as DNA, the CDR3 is TGTGCCAGCAGCTACGGGACAGGGGGCGTGTTCCCCTACGAGCAGTACTTC.

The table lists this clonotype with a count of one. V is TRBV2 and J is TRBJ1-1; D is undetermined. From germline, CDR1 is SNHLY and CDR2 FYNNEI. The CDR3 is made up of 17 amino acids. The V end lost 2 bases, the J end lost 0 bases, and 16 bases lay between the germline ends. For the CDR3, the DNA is TGTGCCAGCAGTGAACTCGGGGTGGGGTACATGAACACTGAAGCTTTCTTT. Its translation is CASSELGVGYMNTEAFF.

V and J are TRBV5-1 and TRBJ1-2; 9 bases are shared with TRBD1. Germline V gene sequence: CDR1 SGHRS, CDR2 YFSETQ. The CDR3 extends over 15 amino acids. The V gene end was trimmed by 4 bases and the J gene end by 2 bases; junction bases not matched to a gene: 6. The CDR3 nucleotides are TGCGCCAGCAGCCCTGGGACAGGGCCCAACTATGGCTACACCTTC. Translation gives CASSPGTGPNYGYTF.

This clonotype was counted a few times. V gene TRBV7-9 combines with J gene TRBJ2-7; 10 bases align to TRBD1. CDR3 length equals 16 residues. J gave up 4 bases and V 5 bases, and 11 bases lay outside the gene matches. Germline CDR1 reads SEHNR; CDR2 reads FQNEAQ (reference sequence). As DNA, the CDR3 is TGTGCCAGCAGCCCACTCTCGACAGGGGGCAGGTACGAGCAGTACTTC. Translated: CASSPLSTGGRYEQYF.

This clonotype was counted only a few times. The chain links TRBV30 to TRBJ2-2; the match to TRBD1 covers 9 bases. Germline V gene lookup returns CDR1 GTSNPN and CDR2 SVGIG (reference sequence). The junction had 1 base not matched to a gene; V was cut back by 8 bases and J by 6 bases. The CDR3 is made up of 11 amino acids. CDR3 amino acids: CARQGAGELFF. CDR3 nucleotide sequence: TGTGCCAGACAGGGGGCCGGGGAGCTGTTTTTT.

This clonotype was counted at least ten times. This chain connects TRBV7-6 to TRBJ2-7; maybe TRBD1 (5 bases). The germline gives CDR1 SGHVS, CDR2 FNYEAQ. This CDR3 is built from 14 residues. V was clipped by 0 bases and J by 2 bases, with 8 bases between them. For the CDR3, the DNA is TGTGCCAGCAGCTTAGCGCAGGGAACCTACGAGCAGTACTTC. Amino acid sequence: CASSLAQGTYEQYF.

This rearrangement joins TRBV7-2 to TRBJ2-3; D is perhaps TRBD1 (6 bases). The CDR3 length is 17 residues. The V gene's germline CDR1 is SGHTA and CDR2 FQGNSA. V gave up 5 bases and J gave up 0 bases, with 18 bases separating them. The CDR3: CASSHPRTESSTDTQYF. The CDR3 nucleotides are TGTGCCAGCAGCCATCCACGGACAGAAAGTAGCACAGATACGCAGTATTTT.